Each of the 3 T cell receptor beta chains below was sequenced from the same sample in a study of low-dose radiotherapy and immunotherapy resistance in tumors. Gene-specific TRAV and TRBV primers were used for first-strand cDNA, covering alpha and beta chains. It was with a constant-region primer and a V-primer adapter that TCRs were amplified over about 20 PCR cycles. TCRdb reprocessed the reads with MiXCR, giving one entry per CDR3 protein. The sample records under 15,000 distinct CDR3 sequences, roughly 71% being singletons. Receptors originate from a human donor with advanced metastatic prostate, ovarian, gallbladder or colorectal cancer (not recorded which). This table probably holds off-target reads from a library built for another chain.

This chain links TRBV4-3 with TRBJ2-3; TRBD2 might be the D (5 bases). CDR3 length: 15 residues. From germline, CDR1 is LGHNA and CDR2 YSLEER. V lost 0 bases and J 7 bases, leaving 14 bases between the germline ends. The CDR3 reads CASSQEGTRGHTQYF. The CDR3 coding sequence is TGCGCCAGCAGCCAAGAGGGTACCCGGGGTCATACGCAGTATTTT.

The chain carries TRBV28 and TRBJ2-7; TRBD2 matches 10 bases. This CDR3 spans 18 amino acids. V trimming: 10 bases; J trimming: 1 base; junction bases outside the gene matches: 19. The germline CDR1 and CDR2 sequences are MDHEN and SYDVKM. The DNA of the CDR3 is TGTGCCATCTGCTCAAACTTCGATCCTAGCGGGAGATCCTACGAGCAGTACTTC. This sequence encodes CAICSNFDPSGRSYEQYF. The variable domain in full, completed from reference TRBV28 and TRBJ2-7, reads DVKVTQSSRYLVKRTGEKVFLECVQDMDHENMFWYRQDPGLGLRLIYFSYDVKMKEKGDIPEGYSVSREKKERFSLILESASTNQTSMYLCAICSNFDPSGRSYEQYFGPGTRLTVT.

The chain is built from TRBV7-3 and TRBJ2-7, with 8 nucleotides matching TRBD1. Germline V CDR1 and CDR2: SGHTA, FQGTGA. The ends lost 4 bases at V and 5 bases at J; junction bases unmatched: 7. This CDR3 is built from 14 residues. The CDR3 region is CASSSGTGINEQYF. CDR3 DNA sequence: TGTGCCAGCAGCTCCGGGACAGGCATAAACGAGCAGTACTTC.